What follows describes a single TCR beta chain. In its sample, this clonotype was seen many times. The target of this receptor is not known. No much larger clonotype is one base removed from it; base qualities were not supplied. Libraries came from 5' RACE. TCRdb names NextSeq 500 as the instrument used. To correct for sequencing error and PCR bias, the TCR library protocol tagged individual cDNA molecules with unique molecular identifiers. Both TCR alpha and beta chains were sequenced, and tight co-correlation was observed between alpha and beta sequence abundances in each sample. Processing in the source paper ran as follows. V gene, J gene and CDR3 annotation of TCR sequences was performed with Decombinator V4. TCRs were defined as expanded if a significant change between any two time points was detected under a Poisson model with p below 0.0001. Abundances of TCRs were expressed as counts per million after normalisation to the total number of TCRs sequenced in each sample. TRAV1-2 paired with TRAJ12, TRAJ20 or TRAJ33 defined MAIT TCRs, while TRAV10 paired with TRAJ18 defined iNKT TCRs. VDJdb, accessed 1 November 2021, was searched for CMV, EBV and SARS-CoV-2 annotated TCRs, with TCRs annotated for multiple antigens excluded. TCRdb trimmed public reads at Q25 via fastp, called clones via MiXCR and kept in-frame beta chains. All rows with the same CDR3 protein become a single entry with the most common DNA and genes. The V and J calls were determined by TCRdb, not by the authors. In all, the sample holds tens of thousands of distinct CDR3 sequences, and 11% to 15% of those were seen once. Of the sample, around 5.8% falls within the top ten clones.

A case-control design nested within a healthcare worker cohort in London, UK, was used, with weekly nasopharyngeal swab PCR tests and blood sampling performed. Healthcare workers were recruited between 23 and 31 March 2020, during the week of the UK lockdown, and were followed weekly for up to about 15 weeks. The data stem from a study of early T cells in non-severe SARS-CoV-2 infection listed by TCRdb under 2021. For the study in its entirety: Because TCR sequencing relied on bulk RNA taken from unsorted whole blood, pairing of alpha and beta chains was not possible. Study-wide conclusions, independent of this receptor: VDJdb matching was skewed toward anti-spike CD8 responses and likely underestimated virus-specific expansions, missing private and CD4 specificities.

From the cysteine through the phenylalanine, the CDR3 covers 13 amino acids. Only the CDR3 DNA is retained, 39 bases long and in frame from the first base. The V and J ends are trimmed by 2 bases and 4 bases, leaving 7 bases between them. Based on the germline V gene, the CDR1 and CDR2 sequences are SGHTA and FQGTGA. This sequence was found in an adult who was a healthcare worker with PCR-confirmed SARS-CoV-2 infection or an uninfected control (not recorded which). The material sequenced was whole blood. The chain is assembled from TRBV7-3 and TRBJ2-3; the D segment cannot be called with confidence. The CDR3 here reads CASSLGVPDTQYF. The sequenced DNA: TGTGCCAGCAGCTTAGGGGTTCCAGATACGCAGTATTTT.